The 19 T cell receptor beta chains below come from one sample, sequenced in a study of T cell responses to AZD1222 COVID-19 vaccine. The data were produced by immunoSEQ multiplex PCR, yet TCRdb's version contains in-frame clones alone and is incomplete. The repertoire consists of over 90,000 clones, with 92% occurring once and the leading ten covering approximately 3.1%. Source: peripheral blood, taken 28 days after the second AZD1222 dose. Source of these receptors: an adult who received the AZD1222 COVID-19 vaccine.

The chain carries TRBV19 and TRBJ1-2, with 8 bases aligning to TRBD1. Per germline, CDR1 LNHDA and CDR2 SQIVND (reference sequence). V lost 7 bases to trimming and J lost 7 bases; unmatched junction nucleotides: 11. The CDR3 consists of 14 residues. CDR3 coding DNA: TGTGCCAGTAATGGCAGGGACAGGTTTCTTGGCTACACCTTC. Its protein product is CASNGRDRFLGYTF.

The chain employs TRBV6-5 and TRBJ1-4; possible D gene TRBD1, 5 bases. The length of the CDR3 is 15 residues. The germline gives CDR1 MNHEY, CDR2 SVGAGI. The V gene lost 2 bases and the J gene lost 0 bases, with 7 bases spanning the gap. Here the CDR3 reads CASSYGGTTNEKLFF. In nucleotides, the CDR3 is TGTGCCAGCAGTTACGGGGGAACAACTAATGAAAAACTGTTTTTT.

J is TRBJ2-3 and V is TRBV10-2; no definite D call. This CDR3 region has 13 residues. In germline, CDR1 is WSHSY, CDR2 SAAADI. Deletions cut 5 bases from V and 5 bases from J, with 11 bases between. The CDR3 here is CASSRRRGDTQYF. CDR3 coding DNA: TGCGCCAGCAGTCGCCGGAGAGGAGATACGCAGTATTTT.

The V call is TRBV4-1, the J call TRBJ1-3; D is unclear. Germline V gives CDR1 MGHRA, CDR2 YSYEKL. There are 14 residues in the CDR3. V lost 4 bases, J lost 0 bases, and 7 bases lay in between. This CDR3 is CASSPRPSGNTIYF. The CDR3 coding sequence is TGCGCCAGCAGCCCCCGGCCCTCTGGAAACACCATATATTTT.

V usage is TRBV27 and J usage is TRBJ2-1; tentatively, D is TRBD2 (5 bases). The length of the CDR3 is 13 residues. The germline V and J ends were trimmed by 2 bases and 6 bases, with 8 bases remaining between them. The germline V gene has CDR1 MNHEY and CDR2 SMNVEV (reference sequence). This chain's CDR3 is CASSLVAGNEQFF. CDR3 nucleotides: TGTGCCAGCAGTTTAGTGGCGGGCAATGAGCAGTTCTTC.

The chain joins TRBV6-5 to TRBJ1-5; 9 nucleotides match TRBD1. Germline CDR1 MNHEY, CDR2 SVGAGI. CDR3 length: 15 residues. V shed 7 bases, J shed 9 bases, and the junction held 13 bases outside the gene matches. The CDR3 region is CASNTPGTGLPPQHF. The DNA for the CDR3 is TGTGCCAGCAACACCCCCGGGACAGGGTTACCGCCCCAGCATTTT.

V and J are TRBV5-1 and TRBJ2-5; 7 nucleotides match TRBD1. V shed 4 bases and J 2 bases; nucleotides not matched to a gene: 8. CDR1 is SGHRS and CDR2 is YFSETQ in the germline V gene. The CDR3 covers 15 residues. CDR3 in amino acids: CASSTPGGGQETQYF. CDR3 in DNA: TGCGCCAGCAGCACCCCAGGGGGTGGACAAGAGACCCAGTACTTC.

The V gene is TRBV19, the J gene TRBJ1-4, with D perhaps TRBD1 (5 bases). CDR1 LNHDA and CDR2 SQIVND come from the germline V gene (reference sequence). Between the trimmed V and J ends, which lost 5 bases and 4 bases, there was a span of 17 bases. The CDR3 spans 16 residues. The CDR3 bases are TGTGCCAGTAGTGTGGACACTATAAGGGTTAATGAAAAACTGTTTTTT. This gives the protein CASSVDTIRVNEKLFF.

The chain combines TRBV7-8 with TRBJ2-7; the match to TRBD2 covers 16 bases. The CDR3 sequence is 18 residues long. The V and J ends lost 5 bases and 1 base, in that order; junction bases with no gene match: 8. Germline CDR1 and CDR2: SGHVS and FQNEAQ. The CDR3 DNA reads TGTGCCAGCAGCCGACTCCCGGGACTAGCGGGGGGGTCCTACGAGCAGTACTTC. It specifies CASSRLPGLAGGSYEQYF.

The chain is built from TRBV19 and TRBJ1-1; D is uncertain. From germline, CDR1 is LNHDA and CDR2 SQIVND (reference sequence). Trimming left V 3 bases short and J 0 bases short, with 5 bases between. This CDR3 spans 13 amino acids. The chain's CDR3 is CASSMAMNTEAFF. CDR3 sequence (DNA): TGTGCCAGTAGTATGGCCATGAACACTGAAGCTTTCTTT. Looking up the rest from reference TRBV19 and TRBJ1-1 gives the full variable domain: DGGITQSPKYLFRKEGQNVTLSCEQNLNHDAMYWYRQDPGQGLRLIYYSQIVNDFQKGDIAEGYSVSREKKESFPLTVTSAQKNPTAFYLCASSMAMNTEAFFGQGTRLTVV.

The chain combines TRBV28 with TRBJ2-7, with 10 positions matching TRBD1. The CDR3 sequence is 15 residues long. From germline, CDR1 is MDHEN and CDR2 SYDVKM. V gave up 8 bases and J gave up 4 bases; unmatched junction bases: 11. The CDR3 nucleotides are TGTGCCAGCGTGCGGGGGGACAGGGGTCCTTACGAGCAGTACTTC. Translation: CASVRGDRGPYEQYF.

V usage is TRBV7-7 and J usage is TRBJ2-7, with 11 bases matching TRBD2. The CDR3 sequence is 15 residues long. The trim removed 2 bases at V and 4 bases at J, leaving 4 bases unmatched. CDR1 is SSHAT and CDR2 is FNYEAQ in the germline V gene (reference sequence). Written as DNA, the CDR3 is TGTGCCAGCAGCTTATTTGGGACTAGCGGATACGAGCAGTACTTC. Its protein product is CASSLFGTSGYEQYF.

The chain is built from TRBV9 and TRBJ1-6; no definite D call. In germline, CDR1 is SGDLS, CDR2 YYNGEE. The CDR3 runs to 16 residues. V was trimmed by 1 base and J by 0 bases, leaving 8 bases between them. The CDR3 region is CASSVKESSYNSPLHF. CDR3 bases: TGTGCCAGCAGCGTAAAGGAGAGCTCCTATAATTCACCCCTCCACTTT.

This chain links TRBV18 with TRBJ1-2, with TRBD1 matching over 7 bases. V gave up 3 bases and J gave up 6 bases; unmatched junction bases: 4. The CDR3 sequence is 13 residues long. Germline CDR1 reads KGHSH; CDR2 reads LQKENI. The CDR3, as DNA: TGTGCCAGCTCACCCTCCGGGACAGATGGCTACACCTTC. Amino acids: CASSPSGTDGYTF.

This clone was observed a single time. The chain employs TRBV12-3 or TRBV12-4 and TRBJ1-1, with 7 positions matching TRBD1. Unmatched junction bases numbered 12, after V lost 7 bases and J lost 10 bases. There are 13 residues in the CDR3. The DNA for the CDR3 is TGTGCCAGCACCACCGGGACAGAGTGGGGAGCTTTCTTT. Its protein product is CASTTGTEWGAFF.

V usage is TRBV9 and J usage is TRBJ1-1; D gene uncertain. Germline loops: CDR1 SGDLS, CDR2 YYNGEE. This CDR3 region has 13 residues. Trimming cost V 3 bases and J 1 base, with 7 bases left between them. Here the CDR3 reads CASSATQNTEAFF. The CDR3 DNA follows: TGTGCCAGCAGCGCAACACAGAACACTGAAGCTTTCTTT.

This clone was seen a single time. The chain links TRBV7-2 to TRBJ2-5; 7 positions match TRBD1. V shed 3 bases, J shed 2 bases, and the junction held 9 bases outside the gene matches. Germline V lookup: CDR1 SGHTA, CDR2 FQGNSA. The CDR3 covers 16 residues. CDR3 amino acids: CASSFAGTVQQETQYF. In DNA form, the CDR3 reads TGTGCCAGCAGCTTTGCCGGGACAGTACAACAAGAGACCCAGTACTTC.

The chain joins TRBV6-5 to TRBJ1-5, with a weak D call TRBD1 (5 bases). Per germline, CDR1 MNHEY and CDR2 SVGAGI. This CDR3 spans 14 amino acids. The V end lost 0 bases, the J end lost 6 bases, and 9 bases lay between the germline ends. This CDR3 is CASSYSERGQPQHF. In DNA form, the CDR3 reads TGTGCCAGCAGTTACTCGGAGAGGGGTCAGCCCCAGCATTTT.

This clone showed up just once. The chain employs TRBV10-3 and TRBJ2-5; 8 nucleotides align to TRBD2. Trimming removed 2 bases from V and 0 bases from J; junction bases left unmatched: 8. CDR3 size: 17 residues. Germline CDR1 is ENHRY and CDR2 is SYGVKD. The CDR3 coding sequence is TGTGCCATCAGTGAGCCTTCGGGGGGGAAGTACCAAGAGACCCAGTACTTC. It specifies CAISEPSGGKYQETQYF.